A selection of T cell receptor beta chains follows, all from one sample in a study of STAT3 mutations in large granular lymphocyte leukemia. Assay used: immunoSEQ multiplex PCR; TCRdb lists only in-frame clones, some missing. The data hold around 4,000 clones, with approximately 80% observed a single time. The sequencing input was peripheral blood mononuclear cells. The receptors were gathered from a man between 35 and 55 years old with T-cell large granular lymphocyte leukemia. Some clones in this sample may be carry-over from other donors' samples. The CDR3 runs from the conserved cysteine through the conserved F or W. The D gene is left open where the match is weak. Clone size is not always given. Where it is, it says once, few, many or a class for expanded clones.

d_call	j_call	v_call	clone_size	cdr3_nt	cdr3_aa
-	TRBJ1-2	TRBV29-1	-	TGCAGCGTCTGGACGGCGGATGGCTACACCTTC	CSVWTADGYTF
TRBD1	TRBJ1-6	TRBV5-4	-	TGTGCCAGCAGCTCGACAGGGGGGAATTCACCCCTCCACTTT	CASSSTGGNSPLHF
-	TRBJ1-6	TRBV10-2	few	TGCGCCAGCAGCCCAGGTGGTGAGAATTCACCCCTCCACTTT	CASSPGGENSPLHF
-	TRBJ1-5	TRBV27	-	TGTGCCAGCAGTCCTGACAGATTCTATAGCAATCAGCCCCAGCATTTT	CASSPDRFYSNQPQHF
-	TRBJ1-1	TRBV6-5	-	TGTGCCAGCAGCCCTCAGGTGGGGGGAATCACTGAAGCTTTCTTT	CASSPQVGGITEAFF
-	TRBJ1-1	TRBV11-2	-	TGTGCCAGCAGTTTTGGACGGTTGAGCACTGAAGCTTTCTTT	CASSFGRLSTEAFF
-	TRBJ1-2	TRBV6-5	-	TGTGCCAGCAGCCCACGTCTAGGATATGGCTACACCTTC	CASSPRLGYGYTF
-	TRBJ1-2	TRBV18	-	TGTGCCAGCTCACCACGGGGGGTGGACTATGGCTACACCTTC	CASSPRGVDYGYTF
-	TRBJ2-2	TRBV27	-	TGTGCCTCCGGCAGGGTATACACCGGGGAGCTGTTTTTT	CASGRVYTGELFF
TRBD2	TRBJ2-3	TRBV29-1	-	TGCAGCGTTGATTCGACGGGGGGAAGCACAGATACGCAGTATTTT	CSVDSTGGSTDTQYF
-	TRBJ1-1	TRBV7-9	-	TGTGCCAGCAAGTCGACGGCTAAAGCTTTCTTT	CASKSTAKAFF
-	TRBJ1-5	TRBV2	-	TGTGCCAGCAGTGACGAGGGAAGTCAGCCCCAGCATTTT	CASSDEGSQPQHF
TRBD1	TRBJ2-2	TRBV5-1	-	TGCGCCAGCAGCGTGCCCGGGACAGGGGGCGCTTGGGACACCGGGGAGCTGTTTTTT	CASSVPGTGGAWDTGELFF